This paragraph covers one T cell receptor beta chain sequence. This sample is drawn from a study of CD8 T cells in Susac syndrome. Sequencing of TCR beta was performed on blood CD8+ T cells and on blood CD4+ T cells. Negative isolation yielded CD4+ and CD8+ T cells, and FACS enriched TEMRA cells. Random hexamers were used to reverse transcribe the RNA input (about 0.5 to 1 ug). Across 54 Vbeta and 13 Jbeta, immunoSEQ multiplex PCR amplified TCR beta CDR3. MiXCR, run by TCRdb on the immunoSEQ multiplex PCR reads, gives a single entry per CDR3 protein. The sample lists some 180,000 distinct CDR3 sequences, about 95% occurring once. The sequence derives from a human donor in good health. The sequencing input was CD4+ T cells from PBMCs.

CDR3 residues: CSATRGALDQPQHF. CDR3 DNA: TGCAGTGCTACACGTGGGGCGTTAGATCAGCCCCAGCATTTT. The chain carries TRBV20-1 and TRBJ1-5; TRBD1 might be the D (5 bases). V gave up 4 bases and J gave up 5 bases, with 15 bases separating them. CDR3 length: 14 residues. Germline V lookup: CDR1 DFQATT, CDR2 SNEGSKA (reference sequence).